The 27 T cell receptor beta chains below come from one sample, sequenced in a study of T cells in localized non-small cell lung cancer. This table comes from immunoSEQ multiplex PCR, and its TCRdb copy is limited to in-frame clones, with some not included. The profile shows around 33,000 clones, 70% to 90% of them singletons. The material sequenced was peripheral blood, taken before any cancer treatment. The source of these receptors is a woman aged 35-75 years with stage I lung adenocarcinoma.

This chain connects TRBV4-1 to TRBJ2-7; the match to TRBD2 covers 7 bases. The J segment lost 3 bases and the V segment lost 0 bases, leaving 8 bases of the junction unmatched. The CDR3 contains 16 residues. Per the germline V gene, CDR1 is MGHRA and CDR2 is YSYEKL. CDR3 DNA: TGCGCCAGCAGCCAAGAATCCCGGGGAGGGGTCTACGAGCAGTACTTC. Amino acids: CASSQESRGGVYEQYF.

This clone is a singleton in its sample. This sequence joins TRBV5-4 and TRBJ1-6; weak D call: TRBD1 (6 bases). CDR3 length: 16 amino acids. The V and J ends lost 4 bases and 3 bases respectively, with 14 bases between them. Germline assignment: CDR1 SGHNT and CDR2 YYREEE (reference sequence). CDR3 DNA sequence: TGTGCCAGCAGCGCCAGGGGCCCGCACTATAATTCACCCCTCCACTTT. Translation: CASSARGPHYNSPLHF.

This clone appeared a single time. This chain connects TRBV20-1 to TRBJ1-1; D call uncertain. Deletions cut 5 bases from V and 2 bases from J, with 6 bases between. Germline values: CDR1 DFQATT, CDR2 SNEGSKA (reference sequence). The CDR3 is 11 amino acids. The CDR3 DNA reads as TGCAGTGCTGGAAGAAACACTGAAGCTTTCTTT. Translating gives CSAGRNTEAFF.

A single count supports this clone. The V call is TRBV7-3, the J call TRBJ1-2; 7 bases agree with TRBD1. V shed 7 bases and J 7 bases; nucleotides not matched to a gene: 9. The CDR3 is made up of 13 amino acids. The V gene's germline CDR1 is SGHTA and CDR2 FQGTGA. CDR3 residues: CASTLQGPGGYTF. The CDR3 nucleotides read TGTGCCAGCACCCTACAGGGGCCGGGTGGCTACACCTTC.

The chain is built from TRBV19 and TRBJ1-5, with D maybe TRBD1 (5 bases). CDR3 length: 16 residues. The V gene's germline CDR1 is LNHDA and CDR2 SQIVND (reference sequence). The V end lost 3 bases, the J end lost 2 bases, and 14 bases lay between the germline ends. The CDR3 sequence: CASSMMGDSGNQPQHF. In nucleotides, the CDR3 is TGTGCCAGTAGTATGATGGGGGATAGCGGCAATCAGCCCCAGCATTTT. Filled out from reference TRBV19 and TRBJ1-5, the complete variable domain reads DGGITQSPKYLFRKEGQNVTLSCEQNLNHDAMYWYRQDPGQGLRLIYYSQIVNDFQKGDIAEGYSVSREKKESFPLTVTSAQKNPTAFYLCASSMMGDSGNQPQHFGDGTRLSIL.

The V call is TRBV7-2, the J call TRBJ1-4; 8 bases map to TRBD1. V lost 5 bases and J lost 0; bases outside the gene matches: 5. Germline-derived CDR1 and CDR2 are SGHTA and FQGNSA. The CDR3 length is 16 residues. The CDR3 coding sequence is TGTGCCAGCAGCCGACAGGGGCGGTCAACTAATGAAAAACTGTTTTTT. Its protein product is CASSRQGRSTNEKLFF.

V is TRBV30 and J is TRBJ2-5; D remains unclear. CDR3 length: 13 amino acids. Germline V CDR1 and CDR2: GTSNPN, SVGIG (reference sequence). Trimming removed 3 bases at V and 5 bases at J, with 13 bases between. The CDR3 DNA reads TGTGCCTGGAGGCAGGTCAATCGGGAGACCCAGTACTTC. Its translation is CAWRQVNRETQYF.

With respect to this clone: The germline gene is not matched at one end of the junction; a read error may be the cause. Distinct nucleotide sequences in the sample also encode this CDR3. This chain joins TRBV11-2 and TRBJ1-2, with D uncertain. Per germline, CDR1 SGHAT and CDR2 FQNNGV. There are 15 residues in the CDR3. CDR3 in DNA: TGTGCTAGCAGCTTAGAGGCGGAGGCTGCCTATGGCTACACCTTC. Residues: CASSLEAEAAYGYTF.

The chain recombines TRBV30 with TRBJ1-2; D remains unclear. Trimming pared 8 bases from V and 6 bases from J, leaving 16 bases between. The germline V gene has CDR1 GTSNPN and CDR2 SVGIG (reference sequence). The CDR3 consists of 12 residues. CDR3 sequence reads: CAGTAYGDGYTF. CDR3 coding DNA: TGTGCCGGCACAGCTTATGGGGATGGCTACACCTTC. Looking up the rest from reference TRBV30 and TRBJ1-2 gives the full variable domain: SQTIHQWPATLVQPVGSPLSLECTVEGTSNPNLYWYRQAAGRGLQLLFYSVGIGQISSEVPQNLSASRPQDRQFILSSKKLLLSDSGFYLCAGTAYGDGYTFGSGTRLTVV.

The V call is TRBV2, the J call TRBJ1-5; D might be TRBD1 (6 bases). CDR1 is SNHLY and CDR2 is FYNNEI in the germline V gene. Trimming took off 2 bases at V and 4 bases at J, with 12 bases between the two ends. The CDR3 spans 15 residues. The CDR3 sequence: CASSEKGGPNQPQHF. The CDR3 DNA is TGTGCCAGCAGTGAAAAGGGGGGTCCAAATCAGCCCCAGCATTTT.

This clone was counted once. V gene TRBV4-1 combines with J gene TRBJ2-4; D ambiguous. The length of the CDR3 is 14 residues. V lost 1 base and J 10 bases, leaving 14 bases between the germline ends. Looked up from germline, CDR1 is MGHRA and CDR2 is YSYEKL. CDR3 coding DNA: TGCGCCAGCAGCCAAGTTGACAACACCGCAATTCAGTACTTC. Its protein product is CASSQVDNTAIQYF.

The V call is TRBV2, the J call TRBJ1-5, with 8 bases matching TRBD1. CDR1 SNHLY and CDR2 FYNNEI come from the germline V gene. Trimming took 9 bases from V and 7 from J; bases not matched to a gene: 5. CDR3 length: 12 residues. In DNA, the CDR3 is TGTGCCAGAGGACAGGGCGGCCAGCCCCAGCATTTT. Encoded protein: CARGQGGQPQHF.

This clone was seen a single time. The chain uses TRBV29-1 and TRBJ2-3; 8 bases are shared with TRBD1. Germline assignment: CDR1 SQVTM and CDR2 ANQGSEA. This CDR3 spans 15 amino acids. V shed 3 bases and J 3 bases; nucleotides not matched to a gene: 8. The CDR3 spells CSVEGGRGLTDTQYF. The CDR3 DNA is TGCAGCGTTGAGGGTGGCAGGGGGCTGACAGATACGCAGTATTTT.

The chain links TRBV9 to TRBJ1-6; 9 bases align to TRBD1. After removal of 0 bases from V and 9 bases from J, the junction contained 7 bases not matched to a gene. The CDR3 runs to 16 residues. Germline assignment: CDR1 SGDLS and CDR2 YYNGEE. CDR3 residues: CASSVGSPGQGSPLHF. The CDR3 DNA reads TGTGCCAGCAGCGTAGGATCACCGGGACAGGGTTCACCCCTCCACTTT.

This chain connects TRBV14 to TRBJ2-1; D assignment may be TRBD1 or TRBD2 (5 bases each). The CDR3 runs to 18 residues. Germline V gene lookup returns CDR1 SGHDN and CDR2 FVKESK. V lost 0 bases and J 6 bases, leaving 21 bases between the germline ends. CDR3 in amino acids: CASSQDTGGQGPLNEQFF. Written as DNA, the CDR3 is TGTGCCAGCAGCCAAGATACGGGCGGGCAGGGCCCACTCAATGAGCAGTTCTTC.

The rearrangement uses TRBV11-2 and TRBJ2-5; D gene ambiguous. V was pared by 2 bases and J by 2 bases, with 9 bases between. Germline V gives CDR1 SGHAT, CDR2 FQNNGV. The CDR3 spans 14 residues. The CDR3 loop reads CASSLTQIQETQYF. The CDR3 DNA reads TGTGCCAGCAGCTTAACACAGATTCAAGAGACCCAGTACTTC.

The V gene is TRBV5-1, the J gene TRBJ2-7; D uncertain. Germline assignment: CDR1 SGHRS and CDR2 YFSETQ. This CDR3 comprises 13 residues. Trimming removed 0 bases from V and 6 bases from J, with 10 bases in between. CDR3 coding DNA: TGCGCCAGCAGCTTGGGACTGGCTCGCGAGCAGTACTTC. It specifies CASSLGLAREQYF.

V gene TRBV11-2 combines with J gene TRBJ1-6; D possibly corresponds to TRBD1 (6 bases). V was trimmed by 5 bases and J by 7 bases, leaving 21 bases between them. The germline CDR1 and CDR2 sequences are SGHAT and FQNNGV. This CDR3 has 17 amino acids. The CDR3 loop is CASSDTRDRSLNSPLHF. CDR3 bases: TGTGCCAGCAGCGATACCCGTGACAGGTCCCTCAATTCACCCCTCCACTTT.

This sequence joins TRBV19 and TRBJ2-3; a weak D match, TRBD1 (5 bases). Per the germline V gene, CDR1 is LNHDA and CDR2 is SQIVND (reference sequence). The CDR3 extends over 16 amino acids. V dropped 1 base and J dropped 0 bases, with 11 bases sitting between them. The CDR3 spells CASSIGPGLSTDTQYF. The CDR3 DNA is TGTGCCAGTAGTATAGGACCAGGGCTAAGCACAGATACGCAGTATTTT.

The V and J genes are TRBV4-2 and TRBJ1-1, with D unclear. Germline CDR1 and CDR2: LGHNA and YNFKEQ. Trimming shortened V by 4 bases and J by 3 bases, and 18 bases separated the two germline ends. This CDR3 is 16 amino acids long. CDR3 protein: CASSPTNPGGHTEAFF. For the CDR3, the DNA is TGTGCCAGCAGCCCTACCAACCCCGGTGGGCACACTGAAGCTTTCTTT.

CDR3 nucleotide sequence: TGTGCCAGCAGTGTAACCACCTACGAGCAGTACTTC. Amino acid sequence: CASSVTTYEQYF. V and J are TRBV2 and TRBJ2-7; D call uncertain. CDR3 length equals 12 residues. Between the trimmed V and J ends, which lost 4 bases and 2 bases, there was a span of 6 bases. Germline values: CDR1 SNHLY, CDR2 FYNNEI.

The chain recombines TRBV19 with TRBJ2-1; 8 bases are a match to TRBD1. The CDR3 runs 14 residues. Germline loops: CDR1 LNHDA, CDR2 SQIVND (reference sequence). V was clipped by 6 bases and J by 4 bases; unmatched bases: 5. In DNA, the CDR3 is TGTGCCAGTAGGGGGGGACAGGCTTACAATGAGCAGTTCTTC. Translating gives CASRGGQAYNEQFF.

This chain uses TRBV19 with TRBJ2-2, with 8 bases matching TRBD1. The CDR3 has 17 residues. Germline V gives CDR1 LNHDA, CDR2 SQIVND (reference sequence). After removal of 5 bases from V and 5 bases from J, the junction contained 13 bases not matched to a gene. The chain's CDR3 is CASSVFRGLRGTGELFF. CDR3 coding DNA: TGTGCCAGTAGTGTCTTCAGGGGGCTCAGGGGTACCGGGGAGCTGTTTTTT.

V gene TRBV5-1 combines with J gene TRBJ2-7; D gene ambiguous. Between the trimmed V and J ends, which lost 0 bases and 0 bases, there was a span of 10 bases. This CDR3 is built from 15 residues. The germline V gene encodes CDR1 SGHRS and CDR2 YFSETQ. In nucleotides, the CDR3 is TGCGCCAGCAGCTTGGACGCCGGGTACTCCTACGAGCAGTACTTC. Protein sequence: CASSLDAGYSYEQYF.

This clone was detected a few times. The rearrangement joins TRBV19 to TRBJ1-6; 7 nucleotides match TRBD1. V was clipped by 8 bases and J by 9 bases; unmatched bases: 13. This CDR3 contains 15 residues. Per germline, CDR1 LNHDA and CDR2 SQIVND (reference sequence). CDR3 sequence: CASPHTTGSASPLHF. In nucleotides, the CDR3 is TGTGCCAGTCCTCACACGACAGGGAGCGCTTCACCCCTCCACTTT.

The chain uses TRBV5-6 and TRBJ1-5; no definite D call. Germline assignment: CDR1 SGHDT and CDR2 YYEEEE. The CDR3 is 15 residues long. Trimming stripped 0 bases from V and 0 bases from J, with 7 bases between. The CDR3 sequence: CASSLERYSNQPQHF. The DNA of the CDR3 is TGTGCCAGCAGCTTGGAACGGTATAGCAATCAGCCCCAGCATTTT.

The chain recombines TRBV11-3 with TRBJ2-7; 8 bases fit TRBD1. Per germline, CDR1 SGHNT and CDR2 YENEEA. The trim removed 7 bases at V and 5 bases at J, leaving 7 bases unmatched. This CDR3 comprises 13 residues. The DNA for the CDR3 is TGTGCCAGCACGACAGGGGTCAGCAACGAGCAGTACTTC. It is translated as CASTTGVSNEQYF.